This T cell receptor (beta chain) was recorded in a study of early T cells in non-severe SARS-CoV-2 infection. Turning to the study itself: Chains stayed unpaired after sequencing of bulk RNA from unsorted whole blood.

Individual cDNA molecules were tagged with unique molecular identifiers. One entry per CDR3 protein results from TCRdb running MiXCR on the 5' RACE reads. The sample carries 45,000 to 60,000 distinct CDR3 sequences, under 9% recorded once. The CDR3 consists of 18 residues. Germline assignment: CDR1 SGHTA and CDR2 FQGNSA. V shed 2 bases, J shed 0 bases, and the junction held 6 bases outside the gene matches. This clonotype turned up a few times. Sequencing was performed on whole blood, taken at baseline. The chain links TRBV7-2 to TRBJ2-7; 14 bases agree with TRBD2. This clonotype was sampled from an adult who was a healthcare worker with PCR-confirmed SARS-CoV-2 infection or an uninfected control (not recorded which). The DNA of the CDR3 is TGTGCCAGCAGCTTAAAAGGACTAGCGGGAGGCCACTCCTACGAGCAGTACTTC. It translates to CASSLKGLAGGHSYEQYF.